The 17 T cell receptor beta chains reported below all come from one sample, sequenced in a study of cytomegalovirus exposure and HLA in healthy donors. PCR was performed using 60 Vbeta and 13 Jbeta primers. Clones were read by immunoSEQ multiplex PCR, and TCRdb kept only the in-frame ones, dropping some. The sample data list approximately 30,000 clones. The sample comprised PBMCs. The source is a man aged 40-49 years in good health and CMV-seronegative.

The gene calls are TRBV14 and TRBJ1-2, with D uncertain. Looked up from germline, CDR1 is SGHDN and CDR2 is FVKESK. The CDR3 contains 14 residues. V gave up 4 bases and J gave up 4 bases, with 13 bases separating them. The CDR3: CASSLQGGSYGYTF. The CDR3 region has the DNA TGTGCCAGCAGCCTTCAAGGAGGTAGCTATGGCTACACCTTC. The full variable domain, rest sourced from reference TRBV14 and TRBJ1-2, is EAGVTQFPSHSVIEKGQTVTLRCDPISGHDNLYWYRRVMGKEIKFLLHFVKESKQDESGMPNNRFLAERTGGTYSTLKVQPAELEDSGVYFCASSLQGGSYGYTFGSGTRLTVV.

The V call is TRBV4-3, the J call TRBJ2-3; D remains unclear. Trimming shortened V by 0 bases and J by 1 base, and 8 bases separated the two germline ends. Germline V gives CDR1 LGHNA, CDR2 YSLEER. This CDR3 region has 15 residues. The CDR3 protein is CASSQDTIRTDTQYF. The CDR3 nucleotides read TGCGCCAGCAGCCAAGATACTATACGCACAGATACGCAGTATTTT.

CDR3: CASSTSRLAGGAYEQYF. The CDR3 nucleotides read TGTGCCAGTAGTACTTCCCGACTAGCGGGAGGGGCCTACGAGCAGTACTTC. This chain joins TRBV19 and TRBJ2-7; 14 nucleotides agree with TRBD2. Trimming cost V 4 bases and J 2 bases; bases outside gene matches: 7. The CDR3 has 17 amino acids. In germline, CDR1 is LNHDA, CDR2 SQIVND (reference sequence).

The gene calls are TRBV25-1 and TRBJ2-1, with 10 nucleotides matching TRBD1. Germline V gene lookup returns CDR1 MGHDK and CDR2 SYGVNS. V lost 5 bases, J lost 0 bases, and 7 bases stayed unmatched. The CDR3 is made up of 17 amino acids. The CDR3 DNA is TGTGCCAGCAGTCGCCGGACAGGGGGGAGCTCCTACAATGAGCAGTTCTTC. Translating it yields CASSRRTGGSSYNEQFF.

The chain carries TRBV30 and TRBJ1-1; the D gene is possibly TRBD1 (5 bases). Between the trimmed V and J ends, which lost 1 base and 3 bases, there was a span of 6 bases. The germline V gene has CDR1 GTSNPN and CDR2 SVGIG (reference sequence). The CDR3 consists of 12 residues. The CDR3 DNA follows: TGTGCCTGGAGTGGGACACACACTGAAGCTTTCTTT. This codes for CAWSGTHTEAFF. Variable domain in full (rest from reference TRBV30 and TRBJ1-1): SQTIHQWPATLVQPVGSPLSLECTVEGTSNPNLYWYRQAAGRGLQLLFYSVGIGQISSEVPQNLSASRPQDRQFILSSKKLLLSDSGFYLCAWSGTHTEAFFGQGTRLTVV.

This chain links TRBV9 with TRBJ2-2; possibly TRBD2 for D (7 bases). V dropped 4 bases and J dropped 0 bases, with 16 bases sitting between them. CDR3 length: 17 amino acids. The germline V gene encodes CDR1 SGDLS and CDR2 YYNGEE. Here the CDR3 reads CASSRGGGNANTGELFF. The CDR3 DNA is TGTGCCAGCAGCCGGGGAGGGGGAAACGCGAACACCGGGGAGCTGTTTTTT.

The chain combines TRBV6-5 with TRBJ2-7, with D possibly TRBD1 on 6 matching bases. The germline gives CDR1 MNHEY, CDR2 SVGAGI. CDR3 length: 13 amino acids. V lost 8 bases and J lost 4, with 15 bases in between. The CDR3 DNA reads TGTGCCAGCCGGCGGACAGACTCTTACGAGCAGTACTTC. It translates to CASRRTDSYEQYF.

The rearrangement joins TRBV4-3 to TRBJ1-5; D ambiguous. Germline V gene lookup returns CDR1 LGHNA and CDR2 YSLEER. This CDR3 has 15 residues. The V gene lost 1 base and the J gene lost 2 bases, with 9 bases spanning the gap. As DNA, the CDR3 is TGCGCCAGCAGCCAAGGGCGGGGAGGCAATCAGCCCCAGCATTTT. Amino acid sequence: CASSQGRGGNQPQHF.

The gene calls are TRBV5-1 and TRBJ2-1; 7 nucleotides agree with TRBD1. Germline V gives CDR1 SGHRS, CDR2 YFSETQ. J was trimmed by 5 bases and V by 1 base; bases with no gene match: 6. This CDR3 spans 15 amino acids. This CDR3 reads CASSLNGQVNNEQFF. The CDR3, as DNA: TGCGCCAGCAGCTTGAATGGACAGGTTAACAATGAGCAGTTCTTC.

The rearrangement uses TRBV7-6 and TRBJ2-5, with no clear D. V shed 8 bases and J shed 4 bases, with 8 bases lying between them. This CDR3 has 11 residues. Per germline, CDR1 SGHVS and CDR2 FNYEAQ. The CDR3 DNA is TGTGCCAGCGCCGGAGTAGAGACCCAGTACTTC. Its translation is CASAGVETQYF.

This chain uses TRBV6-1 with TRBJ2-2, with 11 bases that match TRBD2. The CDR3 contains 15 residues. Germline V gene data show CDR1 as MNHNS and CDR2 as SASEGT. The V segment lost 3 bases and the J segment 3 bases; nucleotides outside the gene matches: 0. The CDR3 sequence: CASSDSGRDTGELFF. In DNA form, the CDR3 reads TGTGCCAGCAGTGATAGCGGGAGGGACACCGGGGAGCTGTTTTTT.

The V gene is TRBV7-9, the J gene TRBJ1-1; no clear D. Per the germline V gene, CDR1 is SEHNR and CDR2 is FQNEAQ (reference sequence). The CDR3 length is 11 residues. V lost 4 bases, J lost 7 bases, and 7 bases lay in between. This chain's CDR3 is CASSYQDEAFF. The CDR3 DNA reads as TGTGCCAGCAGCTACCAGGATGAAGCTTTCTTT.

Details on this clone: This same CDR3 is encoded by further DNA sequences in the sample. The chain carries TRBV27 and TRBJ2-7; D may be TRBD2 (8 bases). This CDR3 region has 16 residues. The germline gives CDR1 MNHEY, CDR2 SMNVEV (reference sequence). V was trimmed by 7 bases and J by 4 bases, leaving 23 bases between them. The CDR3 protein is CASTSGLAGGGYEQYF. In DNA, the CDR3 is TGTGCCAGCACCTCTGGACTAGCAGGGGGGGGGTACGAGCAGTACTTC.

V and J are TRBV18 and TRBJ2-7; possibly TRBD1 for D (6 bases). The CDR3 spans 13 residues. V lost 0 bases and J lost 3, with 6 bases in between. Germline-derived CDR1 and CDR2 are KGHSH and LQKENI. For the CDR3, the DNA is TGTGCCAGCTCACCACCAGGGGGCTACGAGCAGTACTTC. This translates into CASSPPGGYEQYF.

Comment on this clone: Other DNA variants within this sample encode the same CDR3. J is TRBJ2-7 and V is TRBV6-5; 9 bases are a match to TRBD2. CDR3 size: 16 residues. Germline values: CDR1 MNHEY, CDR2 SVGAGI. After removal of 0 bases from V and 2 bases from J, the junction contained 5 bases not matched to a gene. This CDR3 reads CASSYSSGGSAYEQYF. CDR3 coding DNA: TGTGCCAGCAGTTACTCTAGCGGGGGAAGCGCCTACGAGCAGTACTTC.

CDR3 protein: CASSLPTGLAGVEDTQYF. The CDR3 coding sequence is TGCGCCAGCAGCTTGCCAACAGGGCTAGCGGGAGTGGAAGATACGCAGTATTTT. The chain links TRBV5-1 to TRBJ2-3; 10 bases map to TRBD2. V lost 1 base and J lost 5; bases outside the gene matches: 13. This CDR3 is 18 amino acids long. The germline V gene encodes CDR1 SGHRS and CDR2 YFSETQ. The full variable domain, with the rest looked up from reference TRBV5-1 and TRBJ2-3, is KAGVTQTPRYLIKTRGQQVTLSCSPISGHRSVSWYQQTPGQGLQFLFEYFSETQRNKGNFPGRFSGRQFSNSRSEMNVSTLELGDSALYLCASSLPTGLAGVEDTQYFGPGTRLTVL.

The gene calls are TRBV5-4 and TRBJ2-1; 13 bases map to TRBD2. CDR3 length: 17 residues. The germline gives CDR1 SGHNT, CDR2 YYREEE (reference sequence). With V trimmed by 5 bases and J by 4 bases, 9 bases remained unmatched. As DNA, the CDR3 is TGTGCCAGCAGGGCAGGGGGGACTAGCGGGGTTTACAATGAGCAGTTCTTC. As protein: CASRAGGTSGVYNEQFF.